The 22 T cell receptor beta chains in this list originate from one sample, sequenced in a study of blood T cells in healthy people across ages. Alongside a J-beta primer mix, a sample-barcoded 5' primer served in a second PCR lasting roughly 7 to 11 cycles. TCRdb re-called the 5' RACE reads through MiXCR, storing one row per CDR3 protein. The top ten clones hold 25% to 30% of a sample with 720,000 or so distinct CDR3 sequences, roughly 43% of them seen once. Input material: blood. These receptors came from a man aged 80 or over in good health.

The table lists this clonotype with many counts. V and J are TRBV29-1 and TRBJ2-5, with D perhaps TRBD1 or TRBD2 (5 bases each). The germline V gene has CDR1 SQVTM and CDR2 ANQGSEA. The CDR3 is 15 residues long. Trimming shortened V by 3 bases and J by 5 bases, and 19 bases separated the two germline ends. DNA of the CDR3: TGCAGCGTTGACGCTCCGGGGCTGATATCGGAGACCCAGTACTTC. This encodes CSVDAPGLISETQYF.

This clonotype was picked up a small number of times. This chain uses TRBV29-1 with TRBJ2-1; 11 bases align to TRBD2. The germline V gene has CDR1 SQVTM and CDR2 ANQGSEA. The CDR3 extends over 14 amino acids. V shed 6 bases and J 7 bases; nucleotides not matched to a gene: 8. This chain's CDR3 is CSVRISGRENEQFF. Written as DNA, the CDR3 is TGCAGCGTCCGGATTAGCGGGAGGGAGAATGAGCAGTTCTTC.

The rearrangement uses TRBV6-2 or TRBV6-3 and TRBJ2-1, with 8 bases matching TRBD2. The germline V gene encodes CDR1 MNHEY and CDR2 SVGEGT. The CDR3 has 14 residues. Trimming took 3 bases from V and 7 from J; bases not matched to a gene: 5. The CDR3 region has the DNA TGTGCCAGCAGTTATCGGGGGGGCCGGAATGAGCAGTTCTTC. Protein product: CASSYRGGRNEQFF.

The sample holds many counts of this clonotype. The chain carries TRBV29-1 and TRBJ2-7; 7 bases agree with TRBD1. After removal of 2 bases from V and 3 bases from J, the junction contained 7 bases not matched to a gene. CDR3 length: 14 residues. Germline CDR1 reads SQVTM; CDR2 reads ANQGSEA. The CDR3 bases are TGCAGCGTTGAAAACAGGGGTGGAAACTACGAGCAGTACTTC. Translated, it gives CSVENRGGNYEQYF.

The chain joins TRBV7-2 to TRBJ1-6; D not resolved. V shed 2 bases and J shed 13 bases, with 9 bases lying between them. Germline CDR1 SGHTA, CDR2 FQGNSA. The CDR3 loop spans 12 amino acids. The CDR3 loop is CASSLWPTPLHF. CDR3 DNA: TGTGCCAGCAGCTTATGGCCCACTCCCCTCCACTTT.

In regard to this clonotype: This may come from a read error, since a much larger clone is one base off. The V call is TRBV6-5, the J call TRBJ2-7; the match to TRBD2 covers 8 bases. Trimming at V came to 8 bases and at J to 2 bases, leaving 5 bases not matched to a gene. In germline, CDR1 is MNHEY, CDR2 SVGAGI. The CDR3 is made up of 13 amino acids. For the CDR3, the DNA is TGTGCCAGCGGAAGTAGCGGGACCTACGAGCAGTACTTC. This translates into CASGSSGTYEQYF.

CDR3 amino acids: CSARDSLATQGSYNEQFF. For the CDR3, the DNA is TGCAGTGCTAGAGATAGCCTAGCTACGCAAGGCTCCTACAATGAGCAGTTCTTC. The V gene is TRBV20-1, the J gene TRBJ2-1, with D tentatively TRBD2 (5 bases). This CDR3 contains 18 residues. V dropped 0 bases and J dropped 0 bases, with 18 bases sitting between them. Germline values: CDR1 DFQATT, CDR2 SNEGSKA (reference sequence).

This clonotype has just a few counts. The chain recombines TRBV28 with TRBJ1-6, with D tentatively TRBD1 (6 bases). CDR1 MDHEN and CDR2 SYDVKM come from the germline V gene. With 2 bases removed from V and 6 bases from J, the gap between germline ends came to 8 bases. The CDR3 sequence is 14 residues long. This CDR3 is CASSLGTSNSPLHF. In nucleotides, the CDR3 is TGTGCCAGCAGTTTAGGGACAAGTAATTCACCCCTCCACTTT.

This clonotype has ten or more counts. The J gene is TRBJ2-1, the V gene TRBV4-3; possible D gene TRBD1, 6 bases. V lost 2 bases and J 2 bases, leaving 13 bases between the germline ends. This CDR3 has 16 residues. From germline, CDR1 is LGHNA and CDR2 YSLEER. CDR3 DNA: TGCGCCAGCAGCCAATCTCCAGGGGCCCCCTACAATGAGCAGTTCTTC. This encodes CASSQSPGAPYNEQFF.

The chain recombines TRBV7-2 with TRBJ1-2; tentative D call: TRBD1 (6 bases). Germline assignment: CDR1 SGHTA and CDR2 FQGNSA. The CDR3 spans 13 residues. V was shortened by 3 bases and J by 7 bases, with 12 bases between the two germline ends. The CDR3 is CASSLDRMGGYTF. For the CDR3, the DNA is TGTGCCAGCAGCTTGGACAGAATGGGTGGCTACACCTTC.

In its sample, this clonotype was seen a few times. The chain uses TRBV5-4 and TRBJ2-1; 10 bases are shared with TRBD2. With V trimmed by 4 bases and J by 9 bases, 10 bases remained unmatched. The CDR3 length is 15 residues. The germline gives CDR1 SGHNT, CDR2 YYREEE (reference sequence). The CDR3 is CASSAALAGAGEQFF. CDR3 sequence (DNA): TGTGCCAGCAGCGCCGCGCTAGCGGGAGCCGGTGAGCAGTTCTTC.

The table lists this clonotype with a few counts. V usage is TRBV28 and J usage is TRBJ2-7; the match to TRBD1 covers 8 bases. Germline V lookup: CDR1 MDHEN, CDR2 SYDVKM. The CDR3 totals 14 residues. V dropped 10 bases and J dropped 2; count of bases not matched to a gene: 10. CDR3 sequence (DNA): TGTGCCATTAAACGACAGGGGCTTACCTACGAGCAGTACTTC. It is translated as CAIKRQGLTYEQYF.

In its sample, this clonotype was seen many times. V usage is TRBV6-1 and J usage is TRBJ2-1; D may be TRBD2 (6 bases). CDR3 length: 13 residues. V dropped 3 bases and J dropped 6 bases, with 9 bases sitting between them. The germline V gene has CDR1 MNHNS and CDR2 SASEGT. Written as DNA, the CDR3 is TGTGCCAGCAGTGAGAGGGAGGTCAATGAGCAGTTCTTC. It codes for CASSEREVNEQFF.

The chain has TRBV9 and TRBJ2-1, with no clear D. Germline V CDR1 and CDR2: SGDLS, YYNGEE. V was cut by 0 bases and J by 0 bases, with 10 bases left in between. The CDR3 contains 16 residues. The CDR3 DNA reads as TGTGCCAGCAGCGTAGATATGCGGAGCTCCTACAATGAGCAGTTCTTC. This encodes CASSVDMRSSYNEQFF.

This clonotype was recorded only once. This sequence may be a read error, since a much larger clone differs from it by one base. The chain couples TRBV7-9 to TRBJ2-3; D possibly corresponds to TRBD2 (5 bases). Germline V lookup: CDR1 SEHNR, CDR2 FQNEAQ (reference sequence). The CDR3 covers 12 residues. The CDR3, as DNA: TGTGCCCGCAGACCTGGAGGAGATACGCAGTATTTT. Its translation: CARRPGGDTQYF.

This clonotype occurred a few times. CDR3 in amino acids: CAISKGQSYNEQFF. The CDR3 DNA is TGTGCCATCAGCAAAGGACAATCCTACAATGAGCAGTTCTTC. The chain combines TRBV10-3 with TRBJ2-1; tentative D call: TRBD1 (5 bases). The CDR3 sequence is 14 residues long. The V end was cut by 6 bases, the J end by 1 base, with 10 bases between. CDR1 is ENHRY, CDR2 SYGVKD, per germline.

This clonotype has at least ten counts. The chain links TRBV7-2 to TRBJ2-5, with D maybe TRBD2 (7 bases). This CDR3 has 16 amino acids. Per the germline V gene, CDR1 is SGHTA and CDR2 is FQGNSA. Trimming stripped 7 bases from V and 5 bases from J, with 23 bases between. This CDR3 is CASTPNRRGGLETQYF. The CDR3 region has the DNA TGTGCCAGCACCCCAAACCGTAGGGGGGGATTGGAGACCCAGTACTTC.

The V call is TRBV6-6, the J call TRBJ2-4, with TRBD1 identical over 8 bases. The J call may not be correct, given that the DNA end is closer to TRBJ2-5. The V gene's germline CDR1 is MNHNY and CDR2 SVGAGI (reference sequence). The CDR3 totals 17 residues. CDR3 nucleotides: TGTGCCAGCAGTTACCGCCAGACAGGGGACGGGGGAGAGACCCAGTACTTC. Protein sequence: CASSYRQTGDGGETQYF.

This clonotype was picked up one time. The DNA of the CDR3 is TGTGCCAGCAGTGAAAAAACAACTAATGAAAAACTGTTTTTT. This translates into CASSEKTTNEKLFF. The chain links TRBV2 to TRBJ1-4; D uncertain. The CDR3 totals 14 residues. The germline gives CDR1 SNHLY, CDR2 FYNNEI. The V gene lost 2 bases and the J gene lost 0 bases, with 4 bases spanning the gap.

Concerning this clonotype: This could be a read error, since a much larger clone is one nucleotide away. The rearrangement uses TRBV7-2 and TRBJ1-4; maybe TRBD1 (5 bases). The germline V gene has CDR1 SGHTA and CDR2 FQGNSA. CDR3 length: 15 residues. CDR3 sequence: CASSLDGATNKKLFF. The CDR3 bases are TGTGCCAGCAGCCTGGATGGGGCAACTAATAAAAAACTGTTTTTT. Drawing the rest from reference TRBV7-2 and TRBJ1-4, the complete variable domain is GAGVSQSPSNKVTEKGKDVELRCDPISGHTALYWYRQSLGQGLEFLIYFQGNSAPDKSGLPSDRFSAERTGGSVSTLTIQRTQQEDSAVYLCASSLDGATNKKLFFGSGTQLSVL.

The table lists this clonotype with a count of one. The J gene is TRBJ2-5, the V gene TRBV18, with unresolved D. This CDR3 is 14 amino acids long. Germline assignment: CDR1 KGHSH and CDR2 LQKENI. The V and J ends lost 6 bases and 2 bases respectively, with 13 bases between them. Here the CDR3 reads CASSLNMNQETQYF. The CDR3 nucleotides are TGTGCCAGCTCGCTGAACATGAATCAAGAGACCCAGTACTTC.

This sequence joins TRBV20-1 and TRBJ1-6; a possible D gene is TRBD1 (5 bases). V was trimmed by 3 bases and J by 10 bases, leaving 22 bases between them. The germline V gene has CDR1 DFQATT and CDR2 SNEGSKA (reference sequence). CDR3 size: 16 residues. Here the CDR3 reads CSARAEQGGRWSPLHF. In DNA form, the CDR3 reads TGCAGTGCTAGGGCGGAGCAGGGAGGCCGGTGGTCACCCCTCCACTTT.